This entry lists 19 T cell receptor beta chains sequenced from one sample in a study of sequential checkpoint blockade in melanoma. Data came from immunoSEQ multiplex PCR; TCRdb stores just in-frame clones and leaves some out. Among 3,000 or so clones listed, around 19% were seen once. Specified treatment: randomized to nivolumab then ipilimumab (arm A) or the reverse (arm B). The sample consisted of tumor tissue (inferred from file names), taken from a patient given nivolumab and ipilimumab in sequence. Source of these receptors: a human donor with melanoma.

This CDR3 reads CASSPQGDQPQHF. The CDR3 bases are TGTGCCAGCTCCCCCCAAGGAGATCAGCCCCAGCATTTT. The chain links TRBV18 to TRBJ1-5; D not certain. CDR3 length: 13 amino acids. Germline V CDR1 and CDR2: KGHSH, LQKENI. Trimming cost V 6 bases and J 5 bases, with 11 bases left between them. Complete variable domain (other parts from reference TRBV18 and TRBJ1-5): NAGVMQNPRHLVRRRGQEARLRCSPMKGHSHVYWYRQLPEEGLKFMVYLQKENIIDESGMPKERFSAEFPKEGPSILRIQQVVRGDSAAYFCASSPQGDQPQHFGDGTRLSIL.

The rearrangement joins TRBV28 to TRBJ1-2; D gene uncertain. The germline V and J ends were trimmed by 4 bases and 8 bases, with 11 bases remaining between them. This CDR3 region has 12 residues. Germline-derived CDR1 and CDR2 are MDHEN and SYDVKM. CDR3 DNA: TGTGCCAGCAGTTCACCACTCATGGGCTACACCTTC. It specifies CASSSPLMGYTF.

This clone was detected many times. The chain uses TRBV11-3 and TRBJ1-2; 7 bases match TRBD1. The germline gives CDR1 SGHNT, CDR2 YENEEA. With V trimmed by 4 bases and J by 3 bases, 8 bases remained unmatched. The CDR3 is 15 residues long. The CDR3 protein is CASSSTGAGYYGYTF. DNA of the CDR3: TGTGCCAGCAGCTCCACAGGGGCAGGATACTATGGCTACACCTTC.

The chain recombines TRBV29-1 with TRBJ2-2, with a tentative D call TRBD2 (5 bases). CDR1 and CDR2 from the germline V gene are SQVTM and ANQGSEA. V dropped 4 bases and J dropped 5 bases, with 14 bases sitting between them. The CDR3 runs to 14 residues. CDR3 sequence (DNA): TGCAGCGTTGCGGGGTTCGCGGGTACCGGGGAGCTGTTTTTT. Its protein product is CSVAGFAGTGELFF.

By sample share, this clone is medium-sized (0.01 to 0.1%). J is TRBJ1-4 and V is TRBV11-3, with D unresolved. The CDR3 loop spans 14 amino acids. V lost 4 bases to trimming and J lost 4 bases, with 10 bases between them. Germline V lookup: CDR1 SGHNT, CDR2 YENEEA. The CDR3 DNA sequence: TGTGCCAGCAGCTCGAATCAGATTAATGAAAAACTGTTTTTT. Translated: CASSSNQINEKLFF. Using reference TRBV11-3 and TRBJ1-4 for the parts outside the CDR3, the full variable domain is EAGVVQSPRYKIIEKKQPVAFWCNPISGHNTLYWYLQNLGQGPELLIRYENEEAVDDSQLPKDRFSAERLKGVDSTLKIQPAELGDSAVYLCASSSNQINEKLFFGSGTQLSVL.

This clone is classed as medium-sized. The chain couples TRBV11-3 to TRBJ2-3, with 9 nucleotides matching TRBD1. The CDR3 spans 16 residues. Germline CDR1 and CDR2: SGHNT and YENEEA. V shed 2 bases and J 1 base; nucleotides not matched to a gene: 4. The CDR3 spells CASSLLRDRGTDTQYF. In nucleotides, the CDR3 is TGTGCCAGCAGCTTACTACGGGACAGGGGCACAGATACGCAGTATTTT.

This clone was detected only a few times. The rearrangement links TRBV30 to TRBJ1-2; 7 bases fit TRBD1. Germline CDR1 reads GTSNPN; CDR2 reads SVGIG (reference sequence). The CDR3 is 13 residues long. V lost 6 bases, J lost 0 bases, and 4 bases stayed unmatched. The CDR3 coding sequence is TGTGCCTGCCAGGGGGAATCTAACTATGGCTACACCTTC. Translated: CACQGESNYGYTF.

This clone was found a few times. This rearrangement joins TRBV9 to TRBJ2-2; possible D gene TRBD2, 6 bases. The CDR3 has 15 residues. V was clipped by 1 base and J by 5 bases, with 12 bases between them. Per germline, CDR1 SGDLS and CDR2 YYNGEE. The CDR3 region has the DNA TGTGCCAGCAGCGTAATAGCGGAGGGGACCGGGGAGCTGTTTTTT. It specifies CASSVIAEGTGELFF.

The rearrangement uses TRBV23-1 and TRBJ2-3; 11 bases are a match to TRBD2. TRBV23-1 is placed among ORFs of uncertain function. The CDR3 runs to 18 residues. With V trimmed by 3 bases and J by 4 bases, 12 bases remained unmatched. The CDR3 bases are TGCGCCAGCAGTCATCCCTCTAGCGGGGGGACTGTGTCAGATACGCAGTATTTT. This sequence encodes CASSHPSSGGTVSDTQYF.

The chain has TRBV15 and TRBJ2-7; a possible D gene is TRBD1 (5 bases). The germline V and J ends were trimmed by 3 bases and 6 bases, with 18 bases remaining between them. The CDR3 loop spans 15 amino acids. Germline-derived CDR1 and CDR2 are LNHNV and YYDKDF (reference sequence). The CDR3 loop is CATSRDTVGFGEQYF. As DNA, the CDR3 is TGTGCCACCAGCAGGGACACAGTGGGGTTCGGCGAGCAGTACTTC. Using reference TRBV15 and TRBJ2-7 for the parts outside the CDR3, the full variable domain is DAMVIQNPRYQVTQFGKPVTLSCSQTLNHNVMYWYQQKSSQAPKLLFHYYDKDFNNEADTPDNFQSRRPNTSFCFLDIRSPGLGDTAMYLCATSRDTVGFGEQYFGPGTRLTVT.

This chain uses TRBV28 with TRBJ2-1; D gene unclear. Germline loops: CDR1 MDHEN, CDR2 SYDVKM. Trimming removed 6 bases from V and 6 bases from J, with 9 bases in between. The CDR3 is made up of 12 amino acids. CDR3: CASRIDANEQFF. The CDR3 region has the DNA TGTGCCAGCAGGATCGACGCCAATGAGCAGTTCTTC. The whole variable domain, filled in from reference TRBV28 and TRBJ2-1, reads DVKVTQSSRYLVKRTGEKVFLECVQDMDHENMFWYRQDPGLGLRLIYFSYDVKMKEKGDIPEGYSVSREKKERFSLILESASTNQTSMYLCASRIDANEQFFGPGTRLTVL.

This clone was seen a handful of times. J is TRBJ2-7 and V is TRBV23-1, with D possibly matching TRBD2 (5 bases). TRBV23-1 is noted as an ORF with a role that remains uncertain. Trimming removed 6 bases at V and 4 bases at J, with 13 bases between. The CDR3 loop spans 13 amino acids. Here the CDR3 DNA reads TGCGCCAGCAGCTTAGGTGGACTTTACGAGCAGTACTTC. This encodes CASSLGGLYEQYF.

This clone came up a few times. The chain has TRBV9 and TRBJ2-3; 9 positions agree with TRBD2. The germline gives CDR1 SGDLS, CDR2 YYNGEE. J was trimmed by 5 bases and V by 5 bases; bases with no gene match: 3. This CDR3 is 13 amino acids long. The chain's CDR3 is CASSGREGDTQYF. The DNA for the CDR3 is TGTGCCAGCAGTGGGCGGGAGGGAGATACGCAGTATTTT.

This clone is deemed medium-sized. The chain uses TRBV11-3 and TRBJ2-7; the D gene could be TRBD1 or TRBD2 (6 bases each). Germline V gives CDR1 SGHNT, CDR2 YENEEA. The ends were cut back, 5 bases at V and 6 bases at J, with 26 bases in the middle. This CDR3 contains 17 residues. The CDR3 protein is CASSLLGGTLVLSEQYF. Written as DNA, the CDR3 is TGTGCCAGCAGCCTACTGGGCGGGACATTGGTACTCTCCGAGCAGTACTTC.

This clone came up many times. The chain uses TRBV11-3 and TRBJ2-1; the match to TRBD1 covers 8 bases. Looked up from germline, CDR1 is SGHNT and CDR2 is YENEEA. The CDR3 covers 15 residues. V lost 1 base and J lost 3; bases outside the gene matches: 2. Here the CDR3 DNA reads TGTGCCAGCAGCTTAGGGACAGGGTTCTACAATGAGCAGTTCTTC. It encodes CASSLGTGFYNEQFF.

On this clone itself: The junction and the germline gene differ at one end; a read error may be behind it. V and J are TRBV6-8 and TRBJ2-3; 12 bases line up with TRBD2. CDR3 size: 15 residues. Germline assignment: CDR1 MNHGY and CDR2 SAAAGT. The CDR3 is CASSDSSGGADTQYF. In DNA form, the CDR3 reads TGTGCCAGCAGTGACTCTAGCGGGGGGGCCGATACGCAGTATTTT.

Many counts were recorded for this clone. The chain is built from TRBV11-3 and TRBJ1-6; no reliable D call. The CDR3 sequence is 15 residues long. The germline gives CDR1 SGHNT, CDR2 YENEEA. The germline V and J ends were trimmed by 2 bases and 5 bases, with 10 bases remaining between them. The CDR3 reads CASSLSGVHNSPLHF. For the CDR3, the DNA is TGTGCCAGCAGCTTAAGCGGGGTCCATAATTCACCCCTCCACTTT.

There are a few counts of this clone. The chain has TRBV4-1 and TRBJ2-4; TRBD1 matches at 7 bases. CDR1 and CDR2 from the germline V gene are MGHRA and YSYEKL. V lost 0 bases to trimming and J lost 8 bases; unmatched junction nucleotides: 7. The CDR3 has 15 amino acids. The CDR3 nucleotides are TGCGCCAGCAGCCAAGAAGAGGGGGCGCGGGACATTCAGTACTTC. This codes for CASSQEEGARDIQYF.

J is TRBJ1-1 and V is TRBV6-8, with 7 positions matching TRBD1. There are 16 residues in the CDR3. Germline V CDR1 and CDR2: MNHGY, SAAAGT. V was pared by 5 bases and J by 1 base, with 10 bases of the junction left unmatched. CDR3 sequence reads: CASSKSGGMGNTEAFF. CDR3 DNA sequence: TGTGCCAGCAGTAAATCAGGGGGAATGGGGAACACTGAAGCTTTCTTT.